Following are 30 T cell receptor beta chains from one sample sequenced in a study of OX40 agonist ivuxolimab in advanced cancers. Libraries were prepared by immunoSEQ multiplex PCR; TCRdb keeps only in-frame clonotypes and omits some of them. The sample has 25,000 to 35,000 clones, 80% seen once; the top ten hold roughly 25%. Source: CD4+ or CD8+ T cells sorted from blood, taken in a trial of the OX40 agonist ivuxolimab. The receptors originated from an adult with an advanced solid tumor such as melanoma, head and neck, liver or kidney cancer.

The chain couples TRBV4-1 to TRBJ2-5; either TRBD1 or TRBD2 may fit D (5 bases each). Between the trimmed V and J ends, which lost 1 base and 4 bases, there was a span of 13 bases. Germline V lookup: CDR1 MGHRA, CDR2 YSYEKL. The CDR3 is 15 amino acids. The CDR3 bases are TGCGCCAGCAGCCAAGTTGGGGGAGTAGGAGAGACCCAGTACTTC. This gives the protein CASSQVGGVGETQYF.

The rearrangement joins TRBV6-6 to TRBJ2-7; 7 bases are a match to TRBD1. Germline CDR1 and CDR2: MNHNY and SVGAGI (reference sequence). V gave up 8 bases and J gave up 9 bases; unmatched junction bases: 16. The CDR3 is 14 amino acids. CDR3 residues: CASVPTGDLRRQYF. The DNA for the CDR3 is TGTGCCAGCGTCCCAACAGGGGACCTTAGAAGGCAGTACTTC.

The rearrangement uses TRBV2 and TRBJ1-4; possibly TRBD1 for D (6 bases). Trimming left V 7 bases short and J 0 bases short, with 9 bases between. The germline CDR1 and CDR2 sequences are SNHLY and FYNNEI. The CDR3 spans 14 residues. The CDR3, as DNA: TGTGCCAGCATAGGGGGGTCAACTAATGAAAAACTGTTTTTT. Translation gives CASIGGSTNEKLFF.

The rearrangement uses TRBV6-1 and TRBJ2-6; tentative D call: TRBD1 (6 bases). Germline V gives CDR1 MNHNS, CDR2 SASEGT. CDR3 length equals 14 residues. Deletions cut 10 bases from V and 0 bases from J, with 10 bases between. DNA of the CDR3: TGTGCCACACACAGGGCCTCTGGGGCCAACGTCCTGACTTTC. It encodes CATHRASGANVLTF.

The J gene is TRBJ2-3, the V gene TRBV27; 7 nucleotides match TRBD1. The CDR3 is 17 residues long. V shed 4 bases and J 1 base; nucleotides not matched to a gene: 11. CDR1 is MNHEY, CDR2 SMNVEV, per germline (reference sequence). CDR3 in DNA: TGTGCCAGCAGTTCGACAGGGCTGGTGACGGGCACAGATACGCAGTATTTT. It codes for CASSSTGLVTGTDTQYF.

V is TRBV7-2 and J is TRBJ2-5; 11 bases line up with TRBD2. The CDR3 consists of 17 residues. CDR1 is SGHTA and CDR2 is FQGNSA in the germline V gene. V was pared by 0 bases and J by 6 bases, with 9 bases of the junction left unmatched. The CDR3 DNA follows: TGTGCCAGCAGCTTAGCTGGGGCTAGCGGGGGGAGCCAGACCCAGTACTTC. This gives the protein CASSLAGASGGSQTQYF.

This chain joins TRBV11-2 and TRBJ2-2, with 8 nucleotides matching TRBD1. CDR1 is SGHAT, CDR2 FQNNGV, per germline. This CDR3 comprises 15 residues. The V gene end was trimmed by 5 bases and the J gene end by 5 bases; junction bases not matched to a gene: 7. The CDR3 DNA follows: TGTGCCAGCAGCACACGCGGACAGGGAACCGGGGAGCTGTTTTTT. It encodes CASSTRGQGTGELFF.

The chain links TRBV28 to TRBJ1-3; 12 bases are shared with TRBD1. The V gene end was trimmed by 7 bases and the J gene end by 2 bases; junction bases not matched to a gene: 9. The CDR3 spans 17 residues. Germline V gene sequence: CDR1 MDHEN, CDR2 SYDVKM. The CDR3 reads CASTAYRDRGPGNTIYF. CDR3 in DNA: TGTGCCAGCACCGCTTACCGGGACAGGGGGCCTGGAAACACCATATATTTT.

The chain links TRBV30 to TRBJ1-2; TRBD1 might be the D (6 bases). The CDR3 loop spans 11 amino acids. The V end lost 3 bases, the J end lost 8 bases, and 10 bases lay between the germline ends. CDR1 and CDR2 (germline): GTSNPN, SVGIG (reference sequence). For the CDR3, the DNA is TGTGCCTGGAGGGACAGTCTCGGCTACACCTTC. This sequence encodes CAWRDSLGYTF.

The chain uses TRBV12-5 and TRBJ1-2; weak D call: TRBD1 (5 bases). Germline CDR1 LGHNT, CDR2 FRNRAP. The germline V and J ends were trimmed by 1 base and 4 bases, with 16 bases remaining between them. CDR3 size: 16 residues. The CDR3 is CASGLGDSQWGYGYTF. The CDR3 bases are TGTGCTAGTGGTTTGGGGGACTCCCAATGGGGCTATGGCTACACCTTC.

The chain combines TRBV5-6 with TRBJ2-2; 7 positions match TRBD2. Trimming took 1 base from V and 1 from J; bases not matched to a gene: 4. Germline V lookup: CDR1 SGHDT, CDR2 YYEEEE. This CDR3 spans 16 amino acids. This CDR3 is CASSLMIAGNTGELFF. CDR3 sequence (DNA): TGTGCCAGCAGCTTGATGATAGCGGGGAACACCGGGGAGCTGTTTTTT.

The chain combines TRBV5-8 with TRBJ2-1; 7 bases map to TRBD2. The CDR3 has 12 residues. Trimming removed 0 bases from V and 9 bases from J; junction bases left unmatched: 0. CDR1 is SGHTS and CDR2 is YDEGEE in the germline V gene. CDR3 sequence (DNA): TGTGCCAGCAGCTTGGAGCGGGGTGAGCAGTTCTTC. This codes for CASSLERGEQFF.

The CDR3 nucleotides are TGCGCCAGCAGTGGACAGGTAAACAATGAGCAGTTCTTC. It codes for CASSGQVNNEQFF. This chain links TRBV10-1 with TRBJ2-1, with a weak D call TRBD1 (6 bases). This CDR3 has 13 residues. Looked up from germline, CDR1 is WNHNN and CDR2 is SYGVQD (reference sequence). V shed 4 bases and J shed 5 bases, with 9 bases lying between them.

This chain links TRBV5-6 with TRBJ2-2, with a tentative D call TRBD1 (6 bases). Germline CDR1 SGHDT, CDR2 YYEEEE. Trimming shortened V by 4 bases and J by 6 bases, and 22 bases separated the two germline ends. This CDR3 is 17 amino acids long. The CDR3 bases are TGTGCCAGCAGCCGATTAGGGACACCATCGATGGCCGGGGAGCTGTTTTTT. Translated, it gives CASSRLGTPSMAGELFF. The full variable domain, completed using reference TRBV5-6 and TRBJ2-2, is DAGVTQSPTHLIKTRGQQVTLRCSPKSGHDTVSWYQQALGQGPQFIFQYYEEEERQRGNFPDRFSGHQFPNYSSELNVNALLLGDSALYLCASSRLGTPSMAGELFFGEGSRLTVL.

A word on this clone: At one end the junction does not follow the germline gene, possibly because of a read error. The CDR3: CASSIWGWAKAFF. In DNA form, the CDR3 reads TGTGCCAGCAGTATATGGGGGTGGGCAAAAGCTTTCTTT. V usage is TRBV28 and J usage is TRBJ1-1; D possibly corresponds to TRBD1 (5 bases). Per germline, CDR1 MDHEN and CDR2 SYDVKM. The CDR3 has 13 amino acids.

V gene TRBV18 combines with J gene TRBJ1-4; D is unclear. The CDR3 spans 15 residues. CDR1 KGHSH and CDR2 LQKENI come from the germline V gene. Trimming removed 2 bases at V and 7 bases at J, with 14 bases between. In DNA form, the CDR3 reads TGTGCCAGCTCACCATGGAATGTTCCGGGTGAAAAACTGTTTTTT. Protein: CASSPWNVPGEKLFF.

The DNA of the CDR3 is TGCAGCGCAGCTGACAGTCCTCGGTACGAGCAGTACTTC. It specifies CSAADSPRYEQYF. This chain connects TRBV29-1 to TRBJ2-7, with D perhaps matching TRBD1 (5 bases). V dropped 7 bases and J dropped 4 bases, with 17 bases sitting between them. The germline gives CDR1 SQVTM, CDR2 ANQGSEA. The length of the CDR3 is 13 residues.

In DNA form, the CDR3 reads TGTGCCTGGAGAGTCGGCGATTCTGGAAACACCATATATTTT. It encodes CAWRVGDSGNTIYF. This sequence joins TRBV30 and TRBJ1-3; D unresolved. CDR1 is GTSNPN, CDR2 SVGIG, per germline (reference sequence). CDR3 size: 14 residues. The germline V and J ends were trimmed by 3 bases and 1 base, with 10 bases remaining between them.

The rearrangement joins TRBV7-2 to TRBJ1-6, with D hard to call. The CDR3 totals 15 residues. In germline, CDR1 is SGHTA, CDR2 FQGNSA. V shed 2 bases and J shed 7 bases, with 12 bases lying between them. The CDR3 loop reads CASSLFVGGNSPLHF. The CDR3 DNA follows: TGTGCCAGCAGCTTATTCGTGGGCGGGAATTCACCCCTCCACTTT.

The gene calls are TRBV10-3 and TRBJ1-6; D is possibly TRBD1 (5 bases). The length of the CDR3 is 13 residues. Per germline, CDR1 ENHRY and CDR2 SYGVKD. The V and J ends lost 10 bases and 5 bases respectively, with 12 bases between them. The CDR3 is CATRWGDNSPLHF. The DNA of the CDR3 is TGTGCCACCAGGTGGGGGGATAATTCACCCCTCCACTTT.

V gene TRBV6-1 combines with J gene TRBJ1-2; 7 bases align to TRBD1. V lost 1 base to trimming and J lost 7 bases; unmatched junction nucleotides: 6. The CDR3 runs to 14 residues. In germline, CDR1 is MNHNS, CDR2 SASEGT. As DNA, the CDR3 is TGTGCCAGCAGTGAAGAAGCAGGGGGAGCTGGCTACACCTTC. The encoded protein is CASSEEAGGAGYTF.

In this sample, this clone is medium-sized (0.01 to 0.1%). This specimen includes other DNA sequences encoding the same CDR3. The V and J genes are TRBV2 and TRBJ1-1; weak D call: TRBD1 (5 bases). Germline-derived CDR1 and CDR2 are SNHLY and FYNNEI. Deletions cut 8 bases from V and 5 bases from J, with 12 bases between. This CDR3 has 12 amino acids. CDR3 bases: TGTGCCAGCCGGGGGGGAGGAACTGAAGCTTTCTTT. As protein: CASRGGGTEAFF.

The chain is built from TRBV7-9 and TRBJ2-3; perhaps D is TRBD1 or TRBD2 (6 bases each). The V end lost 4 bases, the J end lost 8 bases, and 22 bases lay between the germline ends. Germline loops: CDR1 SEHNR, CDR2 FQNEAQ (reference sequence). The CDR3 consists of 16 residues. CDR3 residues: CASSSGAGHPPGTQYF. Written as DNA, the CDR3 is TGTGCCAGCAGCTCCGGTGCGGGACACCCTCCAGGTACGCAGTATTTT. The whole variable domain, remainder taken from reference TRBV7-9 and TRBJ2-3, is DTGVSQNPRHKITKRGQNVTFRCDPISEHNRLYWYRQTLGQGPEFLTYFQNEAQLEKSRLLSDRFSAERPKGSFSTLEIQRTEQGDSAMYLCASSSGAGHPPGTQYFGPGTRLTVL.

V and J are TRBV2 and TRBJ2-3, with D possibly being TRBD1 (6 bases). Germline V gene data show CDR1 as SNHLY and CDR2 as FYNNEI. Trimming pared 6 bases from V and 7 bases from J, leaving 17 bases between. The CDR3 runs to 14 residues. As DNA, the CDR3 is TGTGCCAGCAGCCTAGAGGGGGTGGGAAATACGCAGTATTTT. This translates into CASSLEGVGNTQYF. Full variable domain (remainder filled in from reference TRBV2 and TRBJ2-3): EPEVTQTPSHQVTQMGQEVILRCVPISNHLYFYWYRQILGQKVEFLVSFYNNEISEKSEIFDDQFSVERPDGSNFTLKIRSTKLEDSAMYFCASSLEGVGNTQYFGPGTRLTVL.

This clone was recorded once. V and J are TRBV2 and TRBJ2-2, with 7 bases matching TRBD2. V shed 0 bases, J shed 7 bases, and the junction held 2 bases outside the gene matches. Looked up from germline, CDR1 is SNHLY and CDR2 is FYNNEI. This CDR3 comprises 14 residues. The CDR3 nucleotides read TGTGCCAGCAGTGAAGCGGGGGGGTGCGGGGAGCTGTTTTTT. Translated, it gives CASSEAGGCGELFF.

The rearrangement joins TRBV2 to TRBJ1-1; D not resolved. V lost 11 bases, J lost 0 bases, and 13 bases lay in between. This CDR3 contains 13 residues. From germline, CDR1 is SNHLY and CDR2 FYNNEI. CDR3: CAFVRGLNTEAFF. The CDR3 DNA is TGTGCCTTTGTTCGTGGTTTGAACACTGAAGCTTTCTTT.

The chain recombines TRBV19 with TRBJ1-2; TRBD1 aligns across 8 bases. Unmatched junction bases numbered 7, after V lost 3 bases and J lost 4 bases. Per the germline V gene, CDR1 is LNHDA and CDR2 is SQIVND (reference sequence). The CDR3 spans 15 residues. The CDR3 is CASSIPGTGFYGYTF. The CDR3 DNA sequence: TGTGCCAGTAGTATCCCTGGGACAGGTTTCTATGGCTACACCTTC.

This sequence joins TRBV6-1 and TRBJ2-5, with D maybe TRBD2 (6 bases). The CDR3 has 15 amino acids. With 8 bases removed from V and 1 base from J, the gap between germline ends came to 17 bases. Germline V gene lookup returns CDR1 MNHNS and CDR2 SASEGT. The CDR3 region is CASSGELRAQETQYF. As DNA, the CDR3 is TGTGCCAGCTCGGGGGAGTTGAGGGCCCAAGAGACCCAGTACTTC.

Only a few counts were recorded for this clone. This chain links TRBV2 with TRBJ2-2; 13 nucleotides agree with TRBD2. The CDR3 contains 15 residues. Trimming removed 7 bases from V and 3 bases from J; junction bases left unmatched: 2. CDR1 is SNHLY, CDR2 FYNNEI, per germline. Here the CDR3 DNA reads TGTGCCAGCACTGGACTAGCGGGGGACACCGGGGAGCTGTTTTTT. It encodes CASTGLAGDTGELFF. The full variable domain, rest sourced from reference TRBV2 and TRBJ2-2, is EPEVTQTPSHQVTQMGQEVILRCVPISNHLYFYWYRQILGQKVEFLVSFYNNEISEKSEIFDDQFSVERPDGSNFTLKIRSTKLEDSAMYFCASTGLAGDTGELFFGEGSRLTVL.

This chain uses TRBV19 with TRBJ2-3; 7 bases are a match to TRBD2. This CDR3 comprises 13 residues. Germline CDR1 and CDR2: LNHDA and SQIVND (reference sequence). V lost 6 bases and J lost 2; bases outside the gene matches: 2. Written as DNA, the CDR3 is TGTGCCAGTAGAGGGACTAACACAGATACGCAGTATTTT. This encodes CASRGTNTDTQYF.